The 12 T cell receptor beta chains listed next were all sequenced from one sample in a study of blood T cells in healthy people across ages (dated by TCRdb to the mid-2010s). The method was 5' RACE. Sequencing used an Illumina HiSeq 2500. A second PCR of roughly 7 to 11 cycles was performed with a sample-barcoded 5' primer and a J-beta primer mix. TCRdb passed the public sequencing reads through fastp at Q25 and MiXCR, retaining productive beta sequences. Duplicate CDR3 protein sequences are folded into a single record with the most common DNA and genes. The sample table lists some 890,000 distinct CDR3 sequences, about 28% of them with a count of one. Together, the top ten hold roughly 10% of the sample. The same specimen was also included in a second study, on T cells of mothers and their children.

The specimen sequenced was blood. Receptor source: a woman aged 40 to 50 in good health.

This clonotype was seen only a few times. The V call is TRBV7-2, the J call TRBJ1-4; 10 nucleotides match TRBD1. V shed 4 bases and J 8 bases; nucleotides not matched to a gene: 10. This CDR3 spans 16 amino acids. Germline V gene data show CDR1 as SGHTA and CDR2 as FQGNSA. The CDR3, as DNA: TGTGCCAGCAGCTCCGCCGTAGGGACAGGGGACGAAAAACTGTTTTTT. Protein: CASSSAVGTGDEKLFF.

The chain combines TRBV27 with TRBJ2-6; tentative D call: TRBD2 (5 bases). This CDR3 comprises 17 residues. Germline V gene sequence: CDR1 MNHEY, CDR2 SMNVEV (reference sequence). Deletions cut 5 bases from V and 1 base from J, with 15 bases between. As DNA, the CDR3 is TGTGCCAGCAGTAAAGACGGGGATCAGTCTGGGGCCAACGTCCTGACTTTC. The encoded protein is CASSKDGDQSGANVLTF.

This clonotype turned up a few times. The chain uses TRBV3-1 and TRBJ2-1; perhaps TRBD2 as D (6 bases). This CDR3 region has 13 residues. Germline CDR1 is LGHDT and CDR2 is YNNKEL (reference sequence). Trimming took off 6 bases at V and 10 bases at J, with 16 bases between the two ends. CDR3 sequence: CASSGSWRGEQFF. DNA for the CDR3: TGTGCCAGCAGTGGATCATGGCGGGGCGAGCAGTTCTTC.

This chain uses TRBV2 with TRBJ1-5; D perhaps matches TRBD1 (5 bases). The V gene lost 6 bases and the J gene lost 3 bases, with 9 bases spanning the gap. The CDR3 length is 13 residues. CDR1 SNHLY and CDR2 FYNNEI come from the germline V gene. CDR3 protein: CASSRDLNQPQHF. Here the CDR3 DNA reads TGTGCCAGCAGCAGGGACCTCAATCAGCCCCAGCATTTT. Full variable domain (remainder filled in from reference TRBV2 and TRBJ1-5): EPEVTQTPSHQVTQMGQEVILRCVPISNHLYFYWYRQILGQKVEFLVSFYNNEISEKSEIFDDQFSVERPDGSNFTLKIRSTKLEDSAMYFCASSRDLNQPQHFGDGTRLSIL.

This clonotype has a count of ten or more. The CDR3: CASSLALTSLDTDTQYF. In DNA form, the CDR3 reads TGTGCCAGCAGTTTAGCCCTGACTAGCCTCGACACAGATACGCAGTATTTT. The J gene is TRBJ2-3, the V gene TRBV12-3 or TRBV12-4, with TRBD2 identical over 7 bases. After removal of 0 bases from V and 2 bases from J, the junction contained 8 bases not matched to a gene. The CDR3 has 17 amino acids.

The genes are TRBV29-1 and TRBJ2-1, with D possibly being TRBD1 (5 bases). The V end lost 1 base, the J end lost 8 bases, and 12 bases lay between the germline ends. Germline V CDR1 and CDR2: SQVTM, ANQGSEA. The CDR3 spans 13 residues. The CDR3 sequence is CSVEGQGGHEQFF. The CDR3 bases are TGCAGCGTTGAAGGGCAGGGTGGCCATGAGCAGTTCTTC.

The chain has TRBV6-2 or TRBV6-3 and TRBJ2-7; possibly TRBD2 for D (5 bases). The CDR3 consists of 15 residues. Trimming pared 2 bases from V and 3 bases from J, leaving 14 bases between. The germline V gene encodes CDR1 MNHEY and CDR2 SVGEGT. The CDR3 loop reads CASSYPRRGNYEQYF. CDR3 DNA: TGTGCCAGCAGTTACCCGCGCAGAGGGAACTACGAGCAGTACTTC.

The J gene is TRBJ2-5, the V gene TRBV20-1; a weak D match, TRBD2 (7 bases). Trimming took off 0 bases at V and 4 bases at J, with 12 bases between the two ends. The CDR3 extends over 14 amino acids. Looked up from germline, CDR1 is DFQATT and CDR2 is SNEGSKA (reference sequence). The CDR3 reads CSARDMGGLETQYF. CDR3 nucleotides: TGCAGTGCTAGAGATATGGGGGGGCTAGAGACCCAGTACTTC.

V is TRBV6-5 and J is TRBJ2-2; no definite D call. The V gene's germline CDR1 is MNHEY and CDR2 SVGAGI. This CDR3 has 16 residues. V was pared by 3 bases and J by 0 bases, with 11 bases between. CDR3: CASSYLPTTNTGELFF. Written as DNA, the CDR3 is TGTGCCAGCAGTTATCTGCCGACAACGAACACCGGGGAGCTGTTTTTT.

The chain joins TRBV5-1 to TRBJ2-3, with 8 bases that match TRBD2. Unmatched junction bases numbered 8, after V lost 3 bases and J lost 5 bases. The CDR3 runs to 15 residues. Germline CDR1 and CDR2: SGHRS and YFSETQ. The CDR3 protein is CASSSGGLVRDTQYF. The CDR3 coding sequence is TGCGCCAGCAGCTCTGGGGGACTAGTCCGAGATACGCAGTATTTT.

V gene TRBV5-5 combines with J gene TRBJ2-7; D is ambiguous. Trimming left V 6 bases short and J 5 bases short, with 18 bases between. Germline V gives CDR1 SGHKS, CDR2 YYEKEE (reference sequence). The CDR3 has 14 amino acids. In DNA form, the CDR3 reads TGTGCCAGCACCACTGTGGGCCCGTACGACGAGCAGTACTTC. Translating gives CASTTVGPYDEQYF. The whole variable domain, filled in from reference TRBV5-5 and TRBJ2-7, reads DAGVTQSPTHLIKTRGQQVTLRCSPISGHKSVSWYQQVLGQGPQFIFQYYEKEERGRGNFPDRFSARQFPNYSSELNVNALLLGDSALYLCASTTVGPYDEQYFGPGTRLTVT.

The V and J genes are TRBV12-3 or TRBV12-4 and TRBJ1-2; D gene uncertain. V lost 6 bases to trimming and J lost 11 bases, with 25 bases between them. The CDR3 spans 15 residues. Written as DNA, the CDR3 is TGTGCCAGCAGGCTGGGTAGAAGGAGGTTTGAAGGGTACACCTTC. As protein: CASRLGRRRFEGYTF.